These 31 T cell receptor beta chains share one sample of origin, sequenced in a study of technical replicates of blood from a handful of donors. Some clones are missing from TCRdb's copy, which holds only in-frame ones; the method was immunoSEQ multiplex PCR. The sample lists some 49,000 clones, roughly 90% occurring once. The sequencing input was PBMCs. The receptors originated from a human donor in good health. Some clones in this sample may be carry-over from other donors' samples.

The V gene is TRBV10-3, the J gene TRBJ1-2; weak D call: TRBD1 (5 bases). Germline CDR1 ENHRY, CDR2 SYGVKD. With 8 bases removed from V and 2 bases from J, the gap between germline ends came to 9 bases. The CDR3 length is 12 residues. The CDR3 coding sequence is TGTGCCATCGCTGACAGCAACTATGGCTACACCTTC. Amino acids: CAIADSNYGYTF.

The chain carries TRBV6-5 and TRBJ1-4, with a weak D call TRBD1 (5 bases). The CDR3 is made up of 15 amino acids. V was shortened by 6 bases and J by 4 bases, with 15 bases between the two germline ends. Germline V gene lookup returns CDR1 MNHEY and CDR2 SVGAGI. CDR3 nucleotide sequence: TGTGCCAGCAGCCCAAACAGGTCTGGTAATGAAAAACTGTTTTTT. As protein: CASSPNRSGNEKLFF.

The rearrangement uses TRBV11-2 and TRBJ2-1, with 10 nucleotides matching TRBD2. The germline CDR1 and CDR2 sequences are SGHAT and FQNNGV. Trimming cost V 2 bases and J 6 bases; bases outside gene matches: 4. There are 15 residues in the CDR3. The CDR3 spells CASSLSSGGGNEQFF. The CDR3 coding sequence is TGTGCCAGCAGCTTATCTAGCGGGGGTGGCAATGAGCAGTTCTTC.

The rearrangement uses TRBV4-3 and TRBJ2-1; 8 bases agree with TRBD2. J was trimmed by 4 bases and V by 0 bases; bases with no gene match: 5. The CDR3 has 16 residues. The germline CDR1 and CDR2 sequences are LGHNA and YSLEER. CDR3 loop: CASSQETAGGYNEQFF. CDR3 in DNA: TGCGCCAGCAGCCAAGAGACGGCGGGAGGTTACAATGAGCAGTTCTTC.

V usage is TRBV9 and J usage is TRBJ2-2, with D possibly matching TRBD2 (6 bases). The V end was cut by 0 bases, the J end by 6 bases, with 9 bases between. Looked up from germline, CDR1 is SGDLS and CDR2 is YYNGEE. CDR3 size: 14 residues. CDR3 in DNA: TGTGCCAGCAGCGTAGCTACGGGGGCCGGGGAGCTGTTTTTT. It is translated as CASSVATGAGELFF.

This clone was counted between two and nine times. This chain uses TRBV7-2 with TRBJ1-5; D gene uncertain. The CDR3 covers 16 residues. Trimming pared 1 base from V and 0 bases from J, leaving 10 bases between. Per the germline V gene, CDR1 is SGHTA and CDR2 is FQGNSA. The CDR3 DNA is TGTGCCAGCAGCTTAGGTTCCGTTTATAGCAATCAGCCCCAGCATTTT. Translated, it gives CASSLGSVYSNQPQHF.

V and J are TRBV5-4 and TRBJ1-1; 9 bases align to TRBD1. The CDR3 runs to 15 residues. The germline V gene encodes CDR1 SGHNT and CDR2 YYREEE (reference sequence). Trimming removed 4 bases from V and 0 bases from J; junction bases left unmatched: 4. The CDR3 here is CASSLRDRVNTEAFF. CDR3 bases: TGTGCCAGCAGCCTTCGGGACAGGGTGAACACTGAAGCTTTCTTT. The full variable domain, rest sourced from reference TRBV5-4 and TRBJ1-1, is ETGVTQSPTHLIKTRGQQVTLRCSSQSGHNTVSWYQQALGQGPQFIFQYYREEENGRGNFPPRFSGLQFPNYSSELNVNALELDDSALYLCASSLRDRVNTEAFFGQGTRLTVV.

The chain couples TRBV5-5 to TRBJ1-2; D gene unclear. The V gene lost 1 base and the J gene lost 4 bases, with 14 bases spanning the gap. The CDR3 length is 15 residues. Looked up from germline, CDR1 is SGHKS and CDR2 is YYEKEE (reference sequence). The CDR3 here is CASSLLLQAPYGYTF. The CDR3 nucleotides are TGTGCCAGCAGCTTGCTTCTTCAAGCCCCCTATGGCTACACCTTC.

The V and J genes are TRBV7-6 and TRBJ1-6; D gene ambiguous. Between the trimmed V and J ends, which lost 2 bases and 9 bases, there was a span of 11 bases. Looked up from germline, CDR1 is SGHVS and CDR2 is FNYEAQ. CDR3 size: 14 residues. The CDR3 spells CASSLSGGSSPLHF. CDR3 bases: TGTGCCAGCAGCTTATCGGGCGGGAGTTCACCCCTCCACTTT.

This chain joins TRBV6-5 and TRBJ2-6; tentative D call: TRBD2 (6 bases). CDR3 length: 13 amino acids. The V gene's germline CDR1 is MNHEY and CDR2 SVGAGI. V was shortened by 2 bases and J by 10 bases, with 9 bases between the two germline ends. The CDR3 region has the DNA TGTGCCAGCAGTTACGGGGAGGAAAACGTCCTGACTTTC. Translation gives CASSYGEENVLTF.

The V and J genes are TRBV12-5 and TRBJ1-5, with D possibly TRBD1 on 6 matching bases. CDR3 length: 13 amino acids. The V end was cut by 5 bases, the J end by 6 bases, with 11 bases between. Germline V gene lookup returns CDR1 LGHNT and CDR2 FRNRAP. CDR3 amino acids: CASGPDRFQPQHF. In nucleotides, the CDR3 is TGTGCTAGTGGTCCGGACAGATTTCAGCCCCAGCATTTT.

The chain carries TRBV7-9 and TRBJ2-2, with D hard to call. From germline, CDR1 is SEHNR and CDR2 FQNEAQ (reference sequence). This CDR3 is 13 amino acids long. V was trimmed by 5 bases and J by 7 bases, leaving 11 bases between them. CDR3 coding DNA: TGTGCCAGCAGCCCCTTTGTTGTCGGGGAGCTGTTTTTT. This translates into CASSPFVVGELFF.

This clone was seen a single time. V usage is TRBV2 and J usage is TRBJ1-2, with TRBD1 matching over 7 bases. Unmatched junction bases numbered 5, after V lost 3 bases and J lost 4 bases. The CDR3 covers 14 residues. Germline values: CDR1 SNHLY, CDR2 FYNNEI. CDR3 nucleotide sequence: TGTGCCAGCAGTGAGGCCAGGGGGACCTATGGCTACACCTTC. It codes for CASSEARGTYGYTF. The whole variable domain, remainder taken from reference TRBV2 and TRBJ1-2, is EPEVTQTPSHQVTQMGQEVILRCVPISNHLYFYWYRQILGQKVEFLVSFYNNEISEKSEIFDDQFSVERPDGSNFTLKIRSTKLEDSAMYFCASSEARGTYGYTFGSGTRLTVV.

This rearrangement joins TRBV4-3 to TRBJ2-3; D is possibly TRBD1 (5 bases). The CDR3 length is 15 residues. CDR1 is LGHNA and CDR2 is YSLEER in the germline V gene. Trimming left V 3 bases short and J 1 base short, with 11 bases between. The CDR3 nucleotides are TGCGCCAGCAGCCACCAGGTAGGGGGCACAGATACGCAGTATTTT. It translates to CASSHQVGGTDTQYF.

The CDR3 DNA sequence: TGTGCCAGCAGCTTATTAGCCTGGGACATTCAGTACTTC. Protein product: CASSLLAWDIQYF. The chain uses TRBV7-9 and TRBJ2-4; D is ambiguous. V lost 2 bases to trimming and J lost 8 bases, with 10 bases between them. Germline CDR1 SEHNR, CDR2 FQNEAQ (reference sequence). The CDR3 spans 13 residues.

This rearrangement joins TRBV7-2 to TRBJ2-5, with a possible D match to TRBD1 (5 bases). The CDR3 is made up of 13 amino acids. The germline CDR1 and CDR2 sequences are SGHTA and FQGNSA. V lost 5 bases to trimming and J lost 5 bases, with 12 bases between them. DNA for the CDR3: TGTGCCAGCAGCCTCAGGGATCGGGAGACCCAGTACTTC. This codes for CASSLRDRETQYF.

The chain has TRBV10-3 and TRBJ1-1; 9 positions match TRBD1. The germline CDR1 and CDR2 sequences are ENHRY and SYGVKD. V shed 4 bases and J 6 bases; nucleotides not matched to a gene: 6. CDR3 length: 14 residues. The CDR3 DNA follows: TGTGCCATCAGTGGGACAGGGGCATCCGCTGAAGCTTTCTTT. It encodes CAISGTGASAEAFF.

The J gene is TRBJ2-7, the V gene TRBV5-8; 7 bases fit TRBD1. J lost 2 bases, V lost 4 bases, and 9 bases had no gene match. The length of the CDR3 is 15 residues. Per the germline V gene, CDR1 is SGHTS and CDR2 is YDEGEE. The CDR3 region has the DNA TGTGCCAGCAGCGAAAACAGGGGTCTCACCTACGAGCAGTACTTC. Translating it yields CASSENRGLTYEQYF.

The chain links TRBV2 to TRBJ1-1, with 7 bases that match TRBD1. The V and J ends lost 6 bases and 0 bases, in that order; junction bases with no gene match: 7. The CDR3 consists of 15 residues. Per the germline V gene, CDR1 is SNHLY and CDR2 is FYNNEI. The DNA for the CDR3 is TGTGCCAGCAGGGAAAGACAGGGTATGAACACTGAAGCTTTCTTT. Protein: CASRERQGMNTEAFF.

The V and J genes are TRBV29-1 and TRBJ2-4, with TRBD2 identical over 7 bases. Looked up from germline, CDR1 is SQVTM and CDR2 is ANQGSEA. The V and J ends lost 4 bases and 7 bases, in that order; junction bases with no gene match: 4. There are 12 residues in the CDR3. DNA for the CDR3: TGCAGCGTTGGGGAGGGGAACAACATTCAGTACTTC. Translating gives CSVGEGNNIQYF.

Here the CDR3 reads CSVDLWPKETQYF. CDR3 DNA: TGCAGCGTTGATCTCTGGCCAAAAGAGACCCAGTACTTC. The genes are TRBV29-1 and TRBJ2-5; D is unclear. The CDR3 extends over 13 amino acids. The V end lost 3 bases, the J end lost 3 bases, and 11 bases lay between the germline ends. The V gene's germline CDR1 is SQVTM and CDR2 ANQGSEA.

V gene TRBV4-3 combines with J gene TRBJ2-5; TRBD2 aligns across 7 bases. J gave up 5 bases and V 4 bases, and 4 bases lay outside the gene matches. Looked up from germline, CDR1 is LGHNA and CDR2 is YSLEER. The CDR3 has 13 amino acids. CDR3 amino acids: CASSPGLEETQYF. CDR3 nucleotides: TGCGCCAGCAGCCCCGGACTAGAGGAGACCCAGTACTTC.

The chain uses TRBV5-1 and TRBJ2-4; 11 positions agree with TRBD2. CDR3 length: 15 residues. Per germline, CDR1 SGHRS and CDR2 YFSETQ. V lost 4 bases to trimming and J lost 9 bases; unmatched junction nucleotides: 9. CDR3 coding DNA: TGCGCCAGCAGCCCGACCGGGACTAGCGGAGGCATTCAGTACTTC. Amino acid sequence: CASSPTGTSGGIQYF.

V is TRBV27 and J is TRBJ2-7, with 15 bases matching TRBD2. Germline-derived CDR1 and CDR2 are MNHEY and SMNVEV (reference sequence). The trim removed 5 bases at V and 9 bases at J, leaving 11 bases unmatched. CDR3 length equals 16 residues. CDR3 nucleotides: TGTGCCAGCAGTAATACCGGGACTAGCGGGAGGTTTGTGCAGTACTTC. Amino acids: CASSNTGTSGRFVQYF.

The chain joins TRBV25-1 to TRBJ1-2; D unclear. CDR1 MGHDK and CDR2 SYGVNS come from the germline V gene. Trimming took 6 bases from V and 6 from J, leaving 17 bases between them. The CDR3 runs 14 residues. The CDR3 loop is CASRGPTELDGYTF. As DNA, the CDR3 is TGTGCCAGCAGGGGCCCAACAGAGCTCGATGGCTACACCTTC.

In DNA form, the CDR3 reads TGCGCCAGCAGCCAAGAAAGCGTAGGAGATACGCAGTATTTT. Its translation is CASSQESVGDTQYF. V and J are TRBV4-1 and TRBJ2-3, with no clear D. Germline V CDR1 and CDR2: MGHRA, YSYEKL. V was trimmed by 0 bases and J by 5 bases, leaving 9 bases between them. The CDR3 has 14 residues.

The gene calls are TRBV4-1 and TRBJ1-2; 9 positions match TRBD1. J gave up 2 bases and V 3 bases, and 4 bases lay outside the gene matches. CDR3 size: 15 residues. Germline loops: CDR1 MGHRA, CDR2 YSYEKL. CDR3 nucleotide sequence: TGCGCCAGCAGCCACCCCGGGACAGGGAACTATGGCTACACCTTC. This translates into CASSHPGTGNYGYTF.

In this sample, this clone turned up once. This chain uses TRBV7-2 with TRBJ2-1; D is perhaps TRBD2 (6 bases). CDR1 SGHTA and CDR2 FQGNSA come from the germline V gene. This CDR3 region has 15 residues. V lost 1 base and J lost 1, with 8 bases in between. The CDR3 reads CASSLEGRSYNEQFF. The CDR3 bases are TGTGCCAGCAGCTTAGAAGGGAGGTCCTACAATGAGCAGTTCTTC.

The chain combines TRBV7-9 with TRBJ2-1; 11 positions match TRBD2. V lost 4 bases and J lost 10; bases outside the gene matches: 12. This CDR3 is 16 amino acids long. From germline, CDR1 is SEHNR and CDR2 FQNEAQ (reference sequence). CDR3 sequence reads: CASSSGLAGARWEQFF. CDR3 DNA: TGTGCCAGCAGCTCCGGACTAGCGGGTGCCCGATGGGAGCAGTTCTTC.

The chain joins TRBV9 to TRBJ2-7; the D gene is possibly TRBD2 (5 bases). Germline loops: CDR1 SGDLS, CDR2 YYNGEE. The germline V and J ends were trimmed by 3 bases and 3 bases, with 16 bases remaining between them. This CDR3 has 15 amino acids. The CDR3 DNA follows: TGTGCCAGCAGCGAAGGCGGACTTTCCTACTACGAGCAGTACTTC. It encodes CASSEGGLSYYEQYF.

This clone has only a few counts. The V and J genes are TRBV5-1 and TRBJ1-2; tentative D call: TRBD1 (6 bases). The CDR3 runs 16 residues. The germline V gene encodes CDR1 SGHRS and CDR2 YFSETQ. Trimming pared 4 bases from V and 2 bases from J, leaving 18 bases between. As DNA, the CDR3 is TGCGCCAGCAGCCTACTATCAGGGGTCGGAAACTATGGCTACACCTTC. Translated: CASSLLSGVGNYGYTF. Based on the CDR3 plus reference TRBV5-1 and TRBJ1-2, the full variable domain is KAGVTQTPRYLIKTRGQQVTLSCSPISGHRSVSWYQQTPGQGLQFLFEYFSETQRNKGNFPGRFSGRQFSNSRSEMNVSTLELGDSALYLCASSLLSGVGNYGYTFGSGTRLTVV.